This T cell receptor beta chain was documented in a study of blood T cell repertoires in COVID-19. TCRdb's copy holds only in-frame clones and misses some; the assay was immunoSEQ multiplex PCR. The repertoire has a few hundred thousand clones, more than 75% of them found once; the top ten carry roughly 10%. The germline CDR1 and CDR2 sequences are SGHDT and YYEEEE. V trimming: 1 base; J trimming: 7 bases; junction bases outside the gene matches: 7. The CDR3 sequence is 15 residues long. Everyone who took part was roughly 18 to 95 years old, and they came from 20 to 25 US areas. Cohort placement rested on clinical history that participants reported themselves. Two negative PCRs, clearance, or symptom resolution had been documented for recovered Cohort 3 donors.

The V and J genes are TRBV5-6 and TRBJ1-5, with 8 positions matching TRBD1. The clonotype comes from a woman under 30 who had recovered from COVID-19. Source material: PBMCs or T cells enriched from blood (not recorded which). The CDR3 sequence: CASSLSGGEYQPQHF. For the CDR3, the DNA is TGTGCCAGCAGCTTGTCAGGGGGCGAGTACCAGCCCCAGCATTTT. The full variable domain, its missing parts supplied by reference TRBV5-6 and TRBJ1-5, is DAGVTQSPTHLIKTRGQQVTLRCSPKSGHDTVSWYQQALGQGPQFIFQYYEEEERQRGNFPDRFSGHQFPNYSSELNVNALLLGDSALYLCASSLSGGEYQPQHFGDGTRLSIL.